The sequence of this T cell receptor (beta chain) was determined in a study of shared clonotypes between healthy human individuals. This clone was picked up one time. Its antigen is not known. The method was immunoSEQ multiplex PCR; TCRdb's version includes in-frame clones alone and lacks a portion of them. This sample has 2.3 million or so clones, with just over 90% found just once. This CDR3 contains 17 residues. The germline V gene encodes CDR1 SQVTM and CDR2 ANQGSEA. V lost 3 bases to trimming and J lost 3 bases; unmatched junction nucleotides: 14. Whole-study findings and limits: The sharing of 4.5% to 5% of naive CD4 clonotypes was seen across a handful of donors.

The origin of this receptor is a man aged 18 to 35 in good health. Some clones in this sample may be carry-over from other donors' samples. The genes are TRBV29-1 and TRBJ2-3, with 8 bases identical to TRBD2. Sequencing input: naive CD4+ T cells from PBMCs. Sample subset: CD45RA+ positively selected. The CDR3 nucleotides are TGCAGCGTTGACCGGGACAAGAGCGGGAGAATTACAGATACGCAGTATTTT. It yields the protein CSVDRDKSGRITDTQYF.